This is a list of T cell receptor beta chains from one sample in a study of T cells in Graves' hyperthyroidism and ophthalmopathy. TCRdb re-called the multiplex PCR reads with MiXCR, one entry per CDR3 protein. The sample records about 640,000 distinct CDR3 sequences, roughly 20% being singletons. Sequencing was done on a sample of blood. These receptors were taken from a man aged 25 to 45 with Graves' ophthalmopathy. Each CDR3 is given with its conserved first and last residue. Fields, in order: V gene, clone size, J gene, D gene, CDR3 protein, CDR3 DNA. The D gene is left open where the match is weak. Clone size appears in some rows only: once, few, many, or a class for an expanded clone.

>TRBV20-1|few|TRBJ2-1|-
CSARDRVLSYNEQFF
TGCAGTGCTAGAGACAGGGTCCTCTCCTACAATGAGCAGTTCTTC
>TRBV24-1|few|TRBJ2-1|TRBD1
CATSEVRQGNNEQFF
TGTGCCACCAGTGAGGTAAGACAGGGAAACAATGAGCAGTTCTTC
>TRBV28|once|TRBJ2-7|-
CASSSQPLYEQYF
TGTGCCAGCAGTTCGCAGCCGCTCTACGAGCAGTACTTC
>TRBV20-1|few|TRBJ2-2|-
CSARDLKGVNTGELFF
TGCAGTGCTAGAGATCTGAAAGGGGTCAACACCGGGGAGCTGTTTTTT
>TRBV7-9|-|TRBJ1-1|-
CASSSGHINTEAFF
TGTGCCAGCAGCTCAGGACATATTAACACTGAAGCTTTCTTT
>TRBV18|few|TRBJ2-1|-
CASSEDYTYNEQFF
TGTGCCAGCTCAGAGGACTATACCTACAATGAGCAGTTCTTC
>TRBV28|many|TRBJ2-3|-
CASSIRLRAGADTQYF
TGTGCCAGCAGCATACGACTGAGGGCAGGGGCAGATACGCAGTATTTT
>TRBV19|-|TRBJ2-5|TRBD2
CASSRGEGKTQYF
TGTGCCAGTAGTCGAGGGGAGGGAAAGACCCAGTACTTC
>TRBV24-1|few|TRBJ2-2|-
CATSVSKGATGELFF
TGTGCCACCAGTGTAAGTAAGGGAGCCACCGGGGAGCTGTTTTTT
>TRBV6-5|-|TRBJ1-3|-
CASSYTDSENTIYF
TGTGCCAGCAGTTACACCGATTCGGAAAACACCATATATTTT
>TRBV2|-|TRBJ2-3|-
CASRPSLDKAVDTQYF
TGTGCCAGCCGGCCCTCCTTGGACAAGGCGGTTGATACGCAGTATTTT
>TRBV29-1|few|TRBJ1-1|-
CSVEGRSLRGTEAFF
TGCAGCGTTGAGGGGAGAAGCCTTCGGGGCACTGAAGCTTTCTTT
>TRBV5-6|-|TRBJ2-7|-
CASSLYRAKQYF
TGTGCCAGCAGCTTGTACAGGGCGAAGCAGTACTTC
>TRBV27|-|TRBJ2-3|-
CASHSQGRKNTDTQYF
TGTGCCAGCCACTCCCAGGGGCGTAAAAACACAGATACGCAGTATTTT
>TRBV7-2|many|TRBJ2-5|-
CASSFEGGHQETQYF
TGTGCCAGCAGCTTTGAGGGTGGCCACCAAGAGACCCAGTACTTC
>TRBV6-2/TRBV6-3|few|TRBJ2-3|TRBD2
CASSAGLAGGRTDTQYF
TGTGCCAGCAGTGCCGGACTAGCGGGAGGAAGGACAGATACGCAGTATTTT
>TRBV5-6|-|TRBJ1-2|TRBD1
CASSSGKDRGGGYTF
TGTGCCAGCAGCTCCGGGAAGGACAGGGGCGGTGGCTACACCTTC
>TRBV11-2|many|TRBJ2-7|-
CASSLDQAREQYF
TGTGCCAGCAGCTTAGATCAGGCACGGGAGCAGTACTTC
>TRBV20-1|many|TRBJ2-3|-
CSADGHRQDGSTDTQYF
TGCAGTGCTGACGGCCATAGGCAGGATGGGAGCACAGATACGCAGTATTTT
>TRBV20-1|-|TRBJ2-1|TRBD2
CSARWLAGKSSYNEQFF
TGCAGTGCTAGATGGCTAGCGGGTAAGAGCTCCTACAATGAGCAGTTCTTC
>TRBV19|-|TRBJ2-7|-
CASSIGTGLGEQYF
TGTGCCAGTAGTATTGGAACAGGCCTTGGGGAGCAGTACTTC
>TRBV19|few|TRBJ1-1|TRBD1
CASQKPGQGAEAFF
TGTGCCAGCCAAAAACCCGGACAGGGAGCTGAAGCTTTCTTT
>TRBV28|-|TRBJ2-7|TRBD2
CASSRLGGRYEQYF
TGTGCCAGCAGCCGTCTGGGAGGGCGGTACGAGCAGTACTTC
>TRBV19|-|TRBJ2-1|-
CASSISEGLYNEQFF
TGTGCCAGTAGTATCTCGGAGGGCCTCTACAATGAGCAGTTCTTC
>TRBV6-1|-|TRBJ2-7|TRBD2
CASRPGGASYEQYF
TGTGCCAGCAGACCGGGGGGGGCTTCCTACGAGCAGTACTTC
>TRBV19|-|TRBJ1-1|-
CASSIQGRGTEAFF
TGTGCCAGTAGTATTCAGGGGAGGGGAACTGAAGCTTTCTTT
>TRBV6-1|-|TRBJ1-1|TRBD1
CASSYGQGWMNTEAFF
TGTGCCAGCAGTTACGGACAGGGGTGGATGAACACTGAAGCTTTCTTT
>TRBV3-2|-|TRBJ1-2|-
CASSQARGRGYTF
TGTGCCAGCAGCCAAGCTCGGGGACGGGGCTACACCTTC
>TRBV20-1|-|TRBJ1-2|-
CSARTRKSNYGYTF
TGCAGTGCTAGAACGAGGAAGTCTAACTATGGCTACACCTTC
>TRBV28|-|TRBJ2-2|TRBD1
CASTPSGGLSGELFF
TGTGCCAGTACCCCTTCAGGGGGTTTGTCCGGGGAGCTGTTTTTT
>TRBV20-1|few|TRBJ1-2|-
CSASSGSIGYTF
TGCAGTGCTAGTTCTGGTTCTATTGGCTACACCTTC
>TRBV19|-|TRBJ2-3|TRBD1
CASSTDRGKDTQYF
TGTGCCAGTAGTACAGACAGGGGTAAAGATACGCAGTATTTT
>TRBV30|-|TRBJ2-1|TRBD2
CAWIGSGGYNEQFF
TGTGCCTGGATAGGGAGCGGGGGCTACAATGAGCAGTTCTTC
>TRBV20-1|-|TRBJ2-7|-
CSAIGSYEQYF
TGCAGTGCTATTGGCTCCTACGAGCAGTACTTC
>TRBV27|-|TRBJ2-7|-
CASSLWPGTYEQYF
TGTGCCAGCAGTTTATGGCCAGGAACCTACGAGCAGTACTTC
>TRBV12-3/TRBV12-4|-|TRBJ2-7|-
CASSSMGSYEQYF
TGTGCCAGCAGTTCGATGGGATCCTACGAGCAGTACTTC
>TRBV30|few|TRBJ1-1|-
CAWRNFMNTEAFF
TGTGCCTGGAGGAACTTTATGAACACTGAAGCTTTCTTT
>TRBV28|few|TRBJ1-2|TRBD1
CASNPRDRGIYGYTF
TGTGCCAGCAATCCCCGGGACAGGGGAATCTATGGCTACACCTTC
>TRBV5-1|few|TRBJ1-5|-
CASSDGRDQPQHF
TGTGCCAGCAGCGACGGCAGGGATCAGCCCCAGCATTTT
>TRBV28|-|TRBJ2-7|TRBD1
CASRAIGTALNYEQYF
TGTGCCAGCAGGGCTATCGGGACAGCACTCAACTACGAGCAGTACTTC
>TRBV10-3|-|TRBJ2-7|-
CAISEGGGSGYEQYF
TGTGCCATCAGTGAGGGGGGCGGGAGCGGCTACGAGCAGTACTTC
>TRBV2|many|TRBJ1-6|TRBD1
CASSPGQGRNSPLHF
TGTGCCAGCAGCCCCGGACAGGGGCGTAATTCACCCCTCCACTTT
>TRBV18|-|TRBJ1-3|-
CASFSSGNTIYF
TGTGCCAGCTTCAGCTCTGGAAACACCATATATTTT
>TRBV3-1|many|TRBJ1-2|TRBD1
CASSPTGTVYGYTF
TGTGCCAGCAGCCCTACTGGGACAGTCTATGGCTACACCTTC
>TRBV29-1|-|TRBJ2-7|TRBD2
CSVVGTSGFYEQYF
TGCAGCGTTGTAGGGACTAGCGGATTCTACGAGCAGTACTTC
>TRBV20-1|-|TRBJ2-7|TRBD2
CSARLAGIGYEQYF
TGCAGTGCTAGGTTAGCGGGAATAGGTTACGAGCAGTACTTC
>TRBV27|few|TRBJ1-1|-
CASKRRQNTEAFF
TGTGCCAGCAAACGCAGGCAGAACACTGAAGCTTTCTTT
>TRBV6-2/TRBV6-3|few|TRBJ2-3|-
CASSYDAQGTDTQYF
TGTGCCAGCAGTTACGACGCACAGGGCACAGATACGCAGTATTTT
>TRBV28|few|TRBJ2-1|-
CASTLNQLGFDEQFF
TGTGCCAGCACCCTGAACCAGCTAGGATTCGATGAGCAGTTCTTC
>TRBV6-5|few|TRBJ1-2|-
CASSYSRQGAYGYTF
TGTGCCAGCAGTTACTCCCGGCAGGGAGCATATGGCTACACCTTC
>TRBV7-9|-|TRBJ1-5|TRBD1
CASSPAGQGNQPQHF
TGTGCCAGCAGCCCAGCGGGACAGGGGAATCAGCCCCAGCATTTT
>TRBV2|-|TRBJ1-4|-
CATSRRSTNEKLFF
TGTGCCACCTCTCGGAGGTCAACTAATGAAAAACTGTTTTTT
>TRBV3-1|many|TRBJ2-1|-
CASSRGSYNEQFF
TGCGCCAGCAGCCGCGGATCTTACAATGAGCAGTTCTTC